Following are 26 T cell receptor beta chains from one sample sequenced in a study of blood T cell repertoires in COVID-19 (dated by TCRdb to the early 2020s). Receptor libraries were prepared by the immunoSEQ multiplex PCR assay. TCRdb mirrors the immuneACCESS table, restricted to in-frame sequences. Some clones are absent from its copies; in checked studies, under half trace to an unresolved V gene, and the reason for the others is unknown. The sample records a few hundred thousand clones, about four fifths of which are singletons. Roughly 1.1% of the sample rests with the top ten. Sequencing was performed on peripheral blood. The origin of the receptors is a woman aged 50 to 60 with acute or convalescent COVID-19.

This chain connects TRBV3-1 (or the pseudogene TRBV3-2) to TRBJ1-2, with D tentatively TRBD1 (6 bases). Germline CDR1 LGHDT, CDR2 YNNKEL (reference sequence). Trimming pared 1 base from V and 8 bases from J, leaving 17 bases between. This CDR3 is built from 15 residues. This CDR3 reads CASSQAQGEREGYTF. The CDR3 DNA reads as TGTGCCAGCAGCCAAGCACAGGGAGAGCGGGAAGGCTACACCTTC.

The chain links TRBV28 to TRBJ1-6; no reliable D call. Germline V gene lookup returns CDR1 MDHEN and CDR2 SYDVKM. The CDR3 is 15 amino acids. The V gene lost 8 bases and the J gene lost 7 bases, with 18 bases spanning the gap. This chain's CDR3 is CASRRTHKGNSPLHF. The CDR3 nucleotides are TGTGCCAGCCGGAGGACCCACAAAGGGAATTCACCCCTCCACTTT.

The gene calls are TRBV7-9 and TRBJ2-3, with TRBD1 matching over 9 bases. V shed 1 base and J 4 bases; nucleotides not matched to a gene: 6. Germline V lookup: CDR1 SEHNR, CDR2 FQNEAQ (reference sequence). The length of the CDR3 is 16 residues. CDR3 in amino acids: CASSLVNRGPADTQYF. The CDR3 DNA is TGTGCCAGCAGCTTAGTAAACAGGGGGCCAGCAGATACGCAGTATTTT. Using reference TRBV7-9 and TRBJ2-3 for the parts outside the CDR3, the full variable domain is DTGVSQNPRHKITKRGQNVTFRCDPISEHNRLYWYRQTLGQGPEFLTYFQNEAQLEKSRLLSDRFSAERPKGSFSTLEIQRTEQGDSAMYLCASSLVNRGPADTQYFGPGTRLTVL.

This chain connects TRBV7-2 to TRBJ1-6; D not resolved. Germline values: CDR1 SGHTA, CDR2 FQGNSA. The ends were cut back, 1 base at V and 4 bases at J, with 17 bases in the middle. The CDR3 runs 18 residues. In DNA form, the CDR3 reads TGTGCCAGCAGCTTAGATCCATCGAGGCAGAAGTATAATTCACCCCTCCACTTT. Translated, it gives CASSLDPSRQKYNSPLHF.

With regard to this clone: Other nucleotide sequences from this sample produce the same CDR3. V usage is TRBV6-2 or TRBV6-3 and J usage is TRBJ2-6; TRBD2 aligns across 8 bases. The junction had 14 bases not matched to a gene; V was cut back by 6 bases and J by 4 bases. Germline lookup yields CDR1 MNHEY and CDR2 SVGEGT. CDR3 length: 18 amino acids. Written as DNA, the CDR3 is TGTGCCAGCAGCCTCCTAGCGGGTCCTCTGGGGGGGGCCAACGTCCTGACTTTC. This codes for CASSLLAGPLGGANVLTF.

This chain links TRBV2 with TRBJ2-2; 7 bases map to TRBD1. The V gene end was trimmed by 5 bases and the J gene end by 6 bases; junction bases not matched to a gene: 3. CDR1 is SNHLY and CDR2 is FYNNEI in the germline V gene. This CDR3 has 13 residues. For the CDR3, the DNA is TGTGCCAGCAGTTATACAGGGGCCGGGGAGCTGTTTTTT. Its protein product is CASSYTGAGELFF.

This chain connects TRBV24-1 to TRBJ2-2; D gene uncertain. The CDR3 loop spans 16 amino acids. The germline V gene encodes CDR1 KGHDR and CDR2 SFDVKD. V was clipped by 6 bases and J by 5 bases, with 18 bases between them. CDR3 nucleotides: TGTGCCACCAGTTTATCTAGTACCCTTGGAACCGGGGAGCTGTTTTTT. Translating gives CATSLSSTLGTGELFF.

V is TRBV6-5 and J is TRBJ2-5, with TRBD2 identical over 8 bases. The CDR3 sequence is 15 residues long. V dropped 5 bases and J dropped 5; count of bases not matched to a gene: 10. Germline CDR1 and CDR2: MNHEY and SVGAGI. The CDR3 reads CASSLRGVAGETQYF. For the CDR3, the DNA is TGTGCCAGCAGTCTACGTGGGGTAGCGGGGGAGACCCAGTACTTC.

CDR3 in amino acids: CASSFGLAGGFRGETQYF. The CDR3 DNA follows: TGTGCCAGCAGCTTCGGGCTAGCGGGAGGGTTCCGGGGGGAGACCCAGTACTTC. The chain uses TRBV5-5 and TRBJ2-5; 12 nucleotides match TRBD2. The CDR3 extends over 18 amino acids. Looked up from germline, CDR1 is SGHKS and CDR2 is YYEKEE (reference sequence). The J segment lost 5 bases and the V segment lost 2 bases, leaving 13 bases of the junction unmatched.

This clone was counted only a few times. The chain combines TRBV27 with TRBJ1-2; 7 bases agree with TRBD1. This CDR3 region has 14 residues. The germline V gene has CDR1 MNHEY and CDR2 SMNVEV (reference sequence). Unmatched junction bases numbered 5, after V lost 3 bases and J lost 4 bases. The CDR3 spells CASSLDRTGYGYTF. In DNA, the CDR3 is TGTGCCAGCAGTTTGGACAGGACGGGCTATGGCTACACCTTC.

The chain employs TRBV14 and TRBJ2-1; TRBD2 agrees at 9 bases. With V trimmed by 1 base and J by 4 bases, 14 bases remained unmatched. CDR3 length: 19 residues. CDR1 is SGHDN, CDR2 FVKESK, per germline. The CDR3 here is CASSQAAYISGSRYNEQFF. The CDR3 region has the DNA TGTGCCAGCAGCCAAGCCGCCTATATTAGCGGGAGTAGATACAATGAGCAGTTCTTC.

The sample holds a few counts of this clone. The chain couples TRBV7-2 to TRBJ2-7, with D possibly being TRBD1 (6 bases). The CDR3 has 15 residues. Deletions cut 3 bases from V and 3 bases from J, with 15 bases between. Germline V gene data show CDR1 as SGHTA and CDR2 as FQGNSA. CDR3 nucleotides: TGTGCCAGCAGCTTTAATTCAGGGGACCTCTACGAGCAGTACTTC. It translates to CASSFNSGDLYEQYF. Full variable domain (remainder filled in from reference TRBV7-2 and TRBJ2-7): GAGVSQSPSNKVTEKGKDVELRCDPISGHTALYWYRQSLGQGLEFLIYFQGNSAPDKSGLPSDRFSAERTGGSVSTLTIQRTQQEDSAVYLCASSFNSGDLYEQYFGPGTRLTVT.

The chain carries TRBV3-1 (or the pseudogene TRBV3-2) and TRBJ1-5; TRBD1 aligns across 9 bases. With V trimmed by 0 bases and J by 6 bases, 9 bases remained unmatched. The CDR3 spans 17 residues. Per the germline V gene, CDR1 is LGHDT and CDR2 is YNNKEL (reference sequence). CDR3 sequence reads: CASSQDFGTGTGQPQHF. In DNA, the CDR3 is TGTGCCAGCAGCCAAGATTTTGGGACAGGGACGGGTCAGCCCCAGCATTTT.

The chain uses TRBV7-6 and TRBJ1-2, with a weak D call TRBD1 (6 bases). CDR1 and CDR2 (germline): SGHVS, FNYEAQ. The length of the CDR3 is 16 residues. Trimming cost V 0 bases and J 5 bases, with 16 bases left between them. This CDR3 reads CASSLAGTREGYGYTF. CDR3 DNA sequence: TGTGCCAGCAGCTTAGCGGGGACACGGGAGGGGTATGGCTACACCTTC.

The chain carries TRBV30 and TRBJ1-1; D gene ambiguous. The CDR3 consists of 15 residues. V gave up 4 bases and J gave up 1 base, with 16 bases separating them. CDR1 is GTSNPN and CDR2 is SVGIG in the germline V gene (reference sequence). CDR3 sequence reads: CAWMDPRGWNTEAFF. For the CDR3, the DNA is TGTGCCTGGATGGATCCCCGGGGTTGGAACACTGAAGCTTTCTTT.

The V gene is TRBV7-9, the J gene TRBJ1-4; the match to TRBD1 covers 9 bases. Germline CDR1 SEHNR, CDR2 FQNEAQ (reference sequence). CDR3 length equals 15 residues. V was clipped by 5 bases and J by 3 bases; unmatched bases: 4. The CDR3 coding sequence is TGTGCCAGCAGCCCGAGACAGGGGGCTAATGAAAAACTGTTTTTT. The encoded protein is CASSPRQGANEKLFF.

The chain combines TRBV27 with TRBJ2-1; 8 nucleotides match TRBD2. Germline CDR1 is MNHEY and CDR2 is SMNVEV (reference sequence). With V trimmed by 1 base and J by 10 bases, 9 bases remained unmatched. There are 15 residues in the CDR3. The chain's CDR3 is CASSLLGVAGKEQFF. The CDR3 DNA follows: TGTGCCAGCAGTTTATTGGGGGTAGCGGGAAAAGAGCAGTTCTTC.

The chain is built from TRBV6-2 or TRBV6-3 and TRBJ1-2; D is unresolved. CDR1 and CDR2 from the germline V gene are MNHEY and SVGEGT. V was shortened by 2 bases and J by 6 bases, with 10 bases between the two germline ends. This CDR3 is 13 amino acids long. CDR3 in amino acids: CASSYERRDGYTF. Written as DNA, the CDR3 is TGTGCCAGCAGTTACGAGAGGCGGGATGGCTACACCTTC.

The CDR3 spells CATSDSAETQYF. The DNA of the CDR3 is TGTGCCACCAGTGACAGCGCGGAGACCCAGTACTTC. The genes are TRBV24-1 and TRBJ2-5, with no clear D. The CDR3 runs 12 residues. CDR1 and CDR2 (germline): KGHDR, SFDVKD. V was trimmed by 4 bases and J by 5 bases, leaving 7 bases between them.

The CDR3 region is CASSRAPPYEQYF. The CDR3 DNA follows: TGTGCCAGCAGCCGCGCTCCCCCCTACGAGCAGTACTTC. The V and J genes are TRBV7-2 and TRBJ2-7, with D unclear. Per germline, CDR1 SGHTA and CDR2 FQGNSA. The CDR3 contains 13 residues. V was clipped by 5 bases and J by 2 bases, with 10 bases between them.

The chain combines TRBV29-1 with TRBJ2-5, with D maybe TRBD1 (5 bases). Looked up from germline, CDR1 is SQVTM and CDR2 is ANQGSEA. Trimming left V 7 bases short and J 9 bases short, with 18 bases between. This CDR3 is built from 12 residues. The CDR3 spells CSAKSYQGAQYF. In DNA, the CDR3 is TGCAGCGCTAAGTCGTACCAAGGGGCCCAGTACTTC. The full variable domain, with the rest looked up from reference TRBV29-1 and TRBJ2-5, is SAVISQKPSRDICQRGTSLTIQCQVDSQVTMMFWYRQQPGQSLTLIATANQGSEATYESGFVIDKFPISRPNLTFSTLTVSNMSPEDSSIYLCSAKSYQGAQYFGPGTRLLVL.

The chain recombines TRBV2 with TRBJ2-7, with TRBD1 as a possible D gene (6 bases). Between the trimmed V and J ends, which lost 6 bases and 2 bases, there was a span of 11 bases. The length of the CDR3 is 13 residues. Germline assignment: CDR1 SNHLY and CDR2 FYNNEI. The CDR3 protein is CASSLQGTYEQYF. In DNA, the CDR3 is TGTGCCAGCAGCCTACAGGGTACCTACGAGCAGTACTTC.

The gene calls are TRBV5-6 and TRBJ2-7, with D perhaps TRBD1 (6 bases). Germline CDR1 is SGHDT and CDR2 is YYEEEE. V was clipped by 4 bases and J by 5 bases, with 13 bases between them. The CDR3 has 13 amino acids. The CDR3 DNA reads as TGTGCCAGCAGCCCTCTCGGGACACACGAGCAGTACTTC. Its translation: CASSPLGTHEQYF.

The V and J genes are TRBV7-2 and TRBJ1-1; no clear D. The CDR3 consists of 13 residues. CDR1 is SGHTA and CDR2 is FQGNSA in the germline V gene. Trimming shortened V by 5 bases and J by 1 base, and 8 bases separated the two germline ends. This CDR3 is CASSANRNTEAFF. The CDR3 bases are TGTGCCAGCAGCGCGAACAGGAACACTGAAGCTTTCTTT.

V gene TRBV3-1 (or the pseudogene TRBV3-2) combines with J gene TRBJ2-7, with D possibly matching TRBD1 (6 bases). The germline CDR1 and CDR2 sequences are LGHDT and YNNKEL (reference sequence). The CDR3 is made up of 12 amino acids. Trimming removed 1 base from V and 7 bases from J, with 8 bases in between. The CDR3 nucleotides are TGTGCCAGCAGCCAAGGAGACAGGGAGCAGTACGTC. Amino acid sequence: CASSQGDREQYV.

This clone came up a few times. The chain is built from TRBV5-3 and TRBJ1-3, with D possibly TRBD1 on 6 matching bases. TRBV5-3 is an open reading frame whose function is uncertain. The CDR3 consists of 13 residues. Trimming shortened V by 5 bases and J by 4 bases, and 10 bases separated the two germline ends. CDR3 DNA sequence: TGTGCCAGAAGGCGGACAGTAGGAAACACCATATATTTT. Translating it yields CARRRTVGNTIYF.